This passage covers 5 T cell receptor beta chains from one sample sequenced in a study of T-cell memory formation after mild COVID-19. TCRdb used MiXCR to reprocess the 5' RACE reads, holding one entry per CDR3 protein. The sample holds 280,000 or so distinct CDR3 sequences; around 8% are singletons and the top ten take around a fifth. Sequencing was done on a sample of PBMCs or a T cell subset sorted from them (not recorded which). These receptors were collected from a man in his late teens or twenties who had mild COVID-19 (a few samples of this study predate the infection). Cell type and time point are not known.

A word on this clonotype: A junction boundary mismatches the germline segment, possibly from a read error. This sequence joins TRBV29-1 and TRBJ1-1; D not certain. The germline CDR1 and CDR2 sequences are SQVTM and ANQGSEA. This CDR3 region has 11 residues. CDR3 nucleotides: TGCAGCGTTTCACCGGGCACTGGAGCTTTCTTT. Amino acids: CSVSPGTGAFF.

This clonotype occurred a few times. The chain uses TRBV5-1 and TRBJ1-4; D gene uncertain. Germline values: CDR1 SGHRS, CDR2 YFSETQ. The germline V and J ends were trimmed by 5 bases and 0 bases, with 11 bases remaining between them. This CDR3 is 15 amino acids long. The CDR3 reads CASRRTGPTNEKLFF. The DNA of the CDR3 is TGCGCCAGCAGGCGGACGGGCCCAACTAATGAAAAACTGTTTTTT.

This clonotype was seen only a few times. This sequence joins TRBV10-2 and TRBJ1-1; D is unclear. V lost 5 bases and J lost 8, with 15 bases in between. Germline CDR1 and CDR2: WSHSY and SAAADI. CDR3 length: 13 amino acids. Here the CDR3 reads CASSRTPLDEAFF. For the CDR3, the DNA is TGCGCCAGCAGTCGGACGCCGCTGGACGAAGCTTTCTTT.

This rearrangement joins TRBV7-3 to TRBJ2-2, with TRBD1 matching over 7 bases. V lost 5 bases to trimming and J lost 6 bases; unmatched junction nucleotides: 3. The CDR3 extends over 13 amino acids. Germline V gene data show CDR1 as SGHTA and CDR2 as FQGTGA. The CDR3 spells CASSGQEAGELFF. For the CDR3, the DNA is TGTGCCAGCAGCGGACAGGAAGCCGGGGAGCTGTTTTTT.

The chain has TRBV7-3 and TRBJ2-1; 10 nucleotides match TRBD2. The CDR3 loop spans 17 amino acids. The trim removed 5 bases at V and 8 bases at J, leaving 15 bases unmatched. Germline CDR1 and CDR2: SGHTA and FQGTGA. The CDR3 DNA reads TGTGCCAGCAGCCAAGGGTCCCCTAGCGGGGGCAAGGATGAGCAGTTCTTC. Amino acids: CASSQGSPSGGKDEQFF.